This is a list of T cell receptor beta chains from one sample in a study of cytomegalovirus exposure and HLA in healthy donors. Produced via immunoSEQ multiplex PCR; TCRdb's table is partial and in-frame only. The table has some 190,000 clones, approximately 86% seen once. The sample taken for sequencing was PBMCs. The receptor source for this set is a man aged 25-45 years in good health and CMV-seropositive. CDR3s leave out the opening cysteine and the closing phenylalanine or tryptophan. Clone size is not always given. Where it is, it says once, few, many or a class for expanded clones.

V: TRBV20-1
size: once
J: TRBJ1-2
CDR3: SARGSGGYT

V: TRBV5-4
size: .
J: TRBJ2-6
CDR3: ASRSDRTGFSGANVLT

V: TRBV27
size: once
J: TRBJ2-7
CDR3: ASSSLQGVYEQY

V: TRBV15
size: .
J: TRBJ1-5
CDR3: ATSREQGGYQPQH

V: TRBV7-2
size: once
J: TRBJ2-3
CDR3: ASSVGTSGSSRADTQY

V: TRBV4-1
size: few
J: TRBJ2-7
CDR3: ASSLQGTGGSYEQY

V: TRBV27
size: .
J: TRBJ1-1
CDR3: ASSLGAMSTEAF

V: TRBV19
size: .
J: TRBJ1-2
CDR3: ASSMVGLAYGYT

V: TRBV29-1
size: .
J: TRBJ2-7
CDR3: SVGGGSSYEQY

V: TRBV9
size: .
J: TRBJ2-1
CDR3: ASSVDRRVDEQF

V: TRBV19
size: .
J: TRBJ1-5
CDR3: ASNYQADQPQH

V: TRBV7-2
size: .
J: TRBJ2-4
CDR3: ASSGFGLAGGPKNIQY

V: TRBV9
size: .
J: TRBJ2-1
CDR3: ASSSHPGLAEGSEQF

V: TRBV6-5
size: .
J: TRBJ1-2
CDR3: ASSQRQGIYPGT

V: TRBV1
size: .
J: TRBJ2-1
CDR3: TSSQGGWGNEQF

V: TRBV30
size: .
J: TRBJ2-7
CDR3: ACQGRDRHYEQY

V: TRBV7-9
size: .
J: TRBJ1-2
CDR3: ASSFGIGLTNYGYT

V: TRBV5-6
size: .
J: TRBJ1-2
CDR3: ASSLFSGFGYT

V: TRBV27
size: .
J: TRBJ2-1
CDR3: ASSLSRGVYNEQF

V: TRBV6-1
size: .
J: TRBJ2-7
CDR3: ASSERTGGSYEQY

V: TRBV7-8
size: once
J: TRBJ2-2
CDR3: ASSTRARASNTGELF

V: TRBV9
size: .
J: TRBJ1-6
CDR3: ASSGDRASSPLH

V: TRBV9
size: .
J: TRBJ2-7
CDR3: ASSSGGEYEQY

V: TRBV7-3
size: .
J: TRBJ2-3
CDR3: ASSFGLSGDTQY

V: TRBV27
size: .
J: TRBJ1-1
CDR3: ASSLRPNTEAF